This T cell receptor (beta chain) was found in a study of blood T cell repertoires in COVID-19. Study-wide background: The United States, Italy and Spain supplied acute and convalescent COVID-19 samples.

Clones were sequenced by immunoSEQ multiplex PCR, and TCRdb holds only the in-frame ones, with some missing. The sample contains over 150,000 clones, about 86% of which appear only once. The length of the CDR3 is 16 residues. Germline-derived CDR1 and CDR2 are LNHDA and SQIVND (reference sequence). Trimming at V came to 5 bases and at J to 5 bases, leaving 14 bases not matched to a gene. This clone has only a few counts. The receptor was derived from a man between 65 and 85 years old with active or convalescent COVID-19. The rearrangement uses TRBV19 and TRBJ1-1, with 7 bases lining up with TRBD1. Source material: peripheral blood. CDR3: CASSVRQGPLGTEAFF. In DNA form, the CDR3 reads TGTGCCAGTAGTGTACGACAGGGCCCCCTTGGGACTGAAGCTTTCTTT.